These 20 T cell receptor beta chains were all obtained from the same sample, sequenced in a study of PD-1 blockade in classical Hodgkin lymphoma. Time point here: newly diagnosed, previously untreated cHL patient sample. Generated by immunoSEQ multiplex PCR, the TCRdb table keeps only in-frame clones and is missing some. The table includes roughly 68,000 clones, 93% detected once. Sequenced material: peripheral blood mononuclear cells (PBMCs). These receptors originate from a human donor with classical Hodgkin lymphoma.

The CDR3 protein is CASSPDRNTGELFF. DNA for the CDR3: TGTGCCAGCTCACCGGACAGGAACACCGGGGAGCTGTTTTTT. J is TRBJ2-2 and V is TRBV18; maybe TRBD1 (6 bases). V was trimmed by 3 bases and J by 1 base, leaving 6 bases between them. Looked up from germline, CDR1 is KGHSH and CDR2 is LQKENI. The CDR3 is made up of 14 amino acids.

The sample holds a few counts of this clone. In DNA form, the CDR3 reads TGTGCCAGCAGTGAGGACAGATCTCCGGAATATTTT. Encoded protein: CASSEDRSPEYF. The chain has TRBV2 and TRBJ1-3, with D perhaps matching TRBD1 (6 bases). Trimming took 3 bases from V and 15 from J, leaving 15 bases between them. CDR1 and CDR2 (germline): SNHLY, FYNNEI. CDR3 length: 12 amino acids.

The chain employs TRBV23-1 and TRBJ1-1; possible D gene TRBD1, 6 bases. TRBV23-1 is marked as an open reading frame, function uncertain. Trimming left V 0 bases short and J 3 bases short, with 14 bases between. The CDR3 contains 16 residues. The CDR3 loop reads CASSQSGEGGDTEAFF. Here the CDR3 DNA reads TGCGCCAGCAGTCAATCAGGGGAAGGGGGAGACACTGAAGCTTTCTTT.

The rearrangement joins TRBV9 to TRBJ2-5, with D perhaps matching TRBD2 (7 bases). The CDR3 loop spans 15 amino acids. Between the trimmed V and J ends, which lost 3 bases and 9 bases, there was a span of 21 bases. CDR1 SGDLS and CDR2 YYNGEE come from the germline V gene. The CDR3 coding sequence is TGTGCCAGCAGCGCCCAACCACAGGGACGGGAGGCCCAGTACTTC. Encoded protein: CASSAQPQGREAQYF.

The CDR3 sequence is CASSLGRLAGWGQETQYF. CDR3 nucleotide sequence: TGTGCCAGCAGCTTAGGCCGCCTAGCGGGATGGGGCCAAGAGACCCAGTACTTC. This chain uses TRBV7-8 with TRBJ2-5; TRBD2 matches 9 bases. Germline V gene data show CDR1 as SGHVS and CDR2 as FQNEAQ. This CDR3 comprises 18 residues. J gave up 1 base and V 1 base, and 10 bases lay outside the gene matches. Using reference TRBV7-8 and TRBJ2-5 for the parts outside the CDR3, the full variable domain is GAGVSQSPRYKVAKRGQDVALRCDPISGHVSLFWYQQALGQGPEFLTYFQNEAQLDKSGLPSDRFFAERPEGSVSTLKIQRTQQEDSAVYLCASSLGRLAGWGQETQYFGPGTRLLVL.

The chain joins TRBV6-5 to TRBJ2-1; D is uncertain. CDR3 length: 11 amino acids. The germline gives CDR1 MNHEY, CDR2 SVGAGI. Trimming stripped 1 base from V and 6 bases from J, with 1 base between. Here the CDR3 DNA reads TGTGCCAGCAGTTACTTCAATGAGCAGTTCTTC. It is translated as CASSYFNEQFF.

The chain is built from TRBV2 and TRBJ1-5; D is unclear. Germline CDR1 reads SNHLY; CDR2 reads FYNNEI. With 1 base removed from V and 7 bases from J, the gap between germline ends came to 17 bases. The CDR3 runs 16 residues. The CDR3 coding sequence is TGTGCCAGCAGTGAAGTTGGAGGGTCTAAGGGACAGCCCCAGCATTTT. Protein sequence: CASSEVGGSKGQPQHF.

The CDR3 DNA is TGTGCCAGCAGCCCACAGGGGGCCTCCTTTAGCACGCAGTATTTT. Protein: CASSPQGASFSTQYF. The chain combines TRBV5-6 with TRBJ2-3; 9 bases are shared with TRBD1. The germline gives CDR1 SGHDT, CDR2 YYEEEE. This CDR3 has 15 amino acids. Trimming cost V 4 bases and J 9 bases; bases outside gene matches: 12.

The J gene is TRBJ1-3, the V gene TRBV5-1; maybe TRBD1 (5 bases). The V gene's germline CDR1 is SGHRS and CDR2 YFSETQ. V was trimmed by 2 bases and J by 0 bases, leaving 9 bases between them. The CDR3 runs 15 residues. This chain's CDR3 is CASSLDRLSGNTIYF. The CDR3 DNA sequence: TGCGCCAGCAGCTTAGACAGACTCTCTGGAAACACCATATATTTT.

This sequence joins TRBV4-3 and TRBJ2-2; D gene uncertain. There are 15 residues in the CDR3. Germline assignment: CDR1 LGHNA and CDR2 YSLEER. Trimming left V 4 bases short and J 6 bases short, with 15 bases between. The chain's CDR3 is CASSLQGYGPGELFF. CDR3 nucleotides: TGCGCCAGCAGCCTTCAAGGGTATGGTCCCGGGGAGCTGTTTTTT.

The V call is TRBV18, the J call TRBJ1-2, with 9 positions matching TRBD1. Germline-derived CDR1 and CDR2 are KGHSH and LQKENI. The CDR3 totals 16 residues. J gave up 8 bases and V 3 bases, and 13 bases lay outside the gene matches. The CDR3, as DNA: TGTGCCAGCTCACCCCTACCGTGGACAGGGGAGTGGGGCTACACCTTC. This codes for CASSPLPWTGEWGYTF.

CDR3 amino acids: CASSIGPVAYNEQFF. The CDR3 DNA reads TGTGCCAGTAGTATCGGGCCCGTAGCTTACAATGAGCAGTTCTTC. The chain is built from TRBV19 and TRBJ2-1; no definite D call. Between the trimmed V and J ends, which lost 3 bases and 4 bases, there was a span of 13 bases. The CDR3 covers 15 residues. CDR1 and CDR2 from the germline V gene are LNHDA and SQIVND (reference sequence). Using reference TRBV19 and TRBJ2-1 for the parts outside the CDR3, the full variable domain is DGGITQSPKYLFRKEGQNVTLSCEQNLNHDAMYWYRQDPGQGLRLIYYSQIVNDFQKGDIAEGYSVSREKKESFPLTVTSAQKNPTAFYLCASSIGPVAYNEQFFGPGTRLTVL.

This chain connects TRBV6-6 to TRBJ1-2; perhaps TRBD1 as D (5 bases). This CDR3 is built from 13 residues. CDR1 and CDR2 (germline): MNHNY, SVGAGI (reference sequence). V was shortened by 2 bases and J by 9 bases, with 13 bases between the two germline ends. The CDR3 DNA reads TGTGCCAGCAGTTACGGGGGTTGGAGGAGCTACACCTTC. This sequence encodes CASSYGGWRSYTF.

As concerns this clone: The same CDR3 can be traced to other DNA sequences in this sample. V usage is TRBV19 and J usage is TRBJ1-2; D gene unclear. The CDR3 consists of 12 residues. CDR1 LNHDA and CDR2 SQIVND come from the germline V gene (reference sequence). Deletions cut 3 bases from V and 7 bases from J, with 9 bases between. As DNA, the CDR3 is TGTGCCAGTAGTATTTTGGGTGGTGGCTACACCTTC. Encoded protein: CASSILGGGYTF.

The chain has TRBV6-5 and TRBJ2-2; TRBD2 agrees at 9 bases. The germline V gene has CDR1 MNHEY and CDR2 SVGAGI. The CDR3 is 14 amino acids. V shed 8 bases and J 4 bases; nucleotides not matched to a gene: 5. CDR3 sequence: CASGRGRVTGELFF. In DNA form, the CDR3 reads TGTGCCAGCGGGCGCGGGAGGGTCACCGGGGAGCTGTTTTTT.

CDR3 coding DNA: TGTGCCAGCAGTGACTCAGGAGGGCGAAACTATGGCTACACCTTC. Its translation is CASSDSGGRNYGYTF. The V call is TRBV2, the J call TRBJ1-2; D is unresolved. The CDR3 is made up of 15 amino acids. The germline V gene encodes CDR1 SNHLY and CDR2 FYNNEI. Deletions cut 3 bases from V and 2 bases from J, with 13 bases between.

The chain's CDR3 is CAISEPAGGWTEAFF. In DNA form, the CDR3 reads TGTGCCATCAGTGAGCCTGCGGGGGGGTGGACTGAAGCTTTCTTT. This chain uses TRBV10-3 with TRBJ1-1, with D tentatively TRBD1 (5 bases). The CDR3 contains 15 residues. In germline, CDR1 is ENHRY, CDR2 SYGVKD. V lost 2 bases, J lost 5 bases, and 15 bases lay in between.

As DNA, the CDR3 is TGTGCCAGCAGTGAAGACAGGGTCAAATACGAGCAGTACTTC. It yields the protein CASSEDRVKYEQYF. This chain connects TRBV2 to TRBJ2-7; possible D gene TRBD1, 6 bases. The length of the CDR3 is 14 residues. Trimming took 1 base from V and 4 from J, leaving 11 bases between them. Germline CDR1 reads SNHLY; CDR2 reads FYNNEI.

V usage is TRBV19 and J usage is TRBJ2-5; possibly TRBD1 or TRBD2 for D (5 bases each). The CDR3 spans 15 residues. The V and J ends lost 2 bases and 1 base respectively, with 11 bases between them. In germline, CDR1 is LNHDA, CDR2 SQIVND (reference sequence). CDR3 sequence (DNA): TGTGCCAGTAGTATAACCGGGACGGCCCAAGAGACCCAGTACTTC. Amino acids: CASSITGTAQETQYF.

The chain employs TRBV5-1 and TRBJ1-4; TRBD1 agrees at 8 bases. Germline CDR1 SGHRS, CDR2 YFSETQ. With V trimmed by 0 bases and J by 2 bases, 3 bases remained unmatched. The CDR3 extends over 16 amino acids. The CDR3 sequence is CASSLGYRGTNEKLFF. As DNA, the CDR3 is TGCGCCAGCAGCTTGGGGTACAGGGGGACTAATGAAAAACTGTTTTTT.